These 29 T cell receptor beta chains were all obtained from the same sample, sequenced in a study of T cell repertoires in cytomegalovirus infection. TCRdb re-derived calls from the reads in MiXCR, one entry per CDR3 protein. This table has about 490,000 distinct CDR3 sequences, more than 20% appearing once. The sequenced sample was PBMCs. These receptors were obtained from a human donor in good health (CMV status not recorded). Some clones in this sample may be carry-over from other donors' samples.

This clonotype was picked up many times. The chain employs TRBV7-2 and TRBJ2-7; D is undetermined. Germline CDR1 SGHTA, CDR2 FQGNSA. CDR3 length: 15 amino acids. Deletions cut 5 bases from V and 2 bases from J, with 16 bases between. DNA for the CDR3: TGTGCCAGCAGCGCTCAGACCGTTGGCCCCTACGAGCAGTACTTC. Encoded protein: CASSAQTVGPYEQYF.

Regarding this clonotype: The junction differs from germline at one of its ends, possibly a read error. V gene TRBV7-3 combines with J gene TRBJ2-1, with 9 bases matching TRBD1. This CDR3 is built from 14 residues. Per germline, CDR1 SGHTA and CDR2 FQGTGA. The CDR3 reads CASSLGQGKAEQIF. In nucleotides, the CDR3 is TGTGCCAGCAGCCTAGGACAGGGGAAGGCTGAGCAGATCTTC.

The J gene is TRBJ2-3, the V gene TRBV20-1; unclear D gene. The V end lost 6 bases, the J end lost 6 bases, and 19 bases lay between the germline ends. Germline CDR1 is DFQATT and CDR2 is SNEGSKA (reference sequence). This CDR3 spans 14 amino acids. CDR3 DNA sequence: TGCAGTGCCCTCGGACCCCCGTCGGTGGATACGCAGTATTTT. Amino acids: CSALGPPSVDTQYF.

Notes on this clonotype: One end of the junction fails to match germline, which may point to a read error. This chain connects TRBV6-1 to TRBJ2-1; D unclear. The CDR3 is 11 amino acids. The germline V gene encodes CDR1 MNHNS and CDR2 SASEGT. The chain's CDR3 is CASTPGNEQLF. The DNA of the CDR3 is TGTGCCAGCACCCCGGGCAATGAGCAGTTATTC.

This chain uses TRBV12-5 with TRBJ2-3; 7 nucleotides line up with TRBD1. Germline loops: CDR1 LGHNT, CDR2 FRNRAP. V trimming: 4 bases; J trimming: 5 bases; junction bases outside the gene matches: 9. This CDR3 has 15 residues. CDR3 amino acids: CASGWGTGAIDTQYF. The CDR3 DNA sequence: TGTGCTAGTGGTTGGGGAACAGGGGCAATAGATACGCAGTATTTT.

In this sample, this clonotype turned up a few times. The chain employs TRBV7-9 and TRBJ1-2; D is undetermined. V was cut by 5 bases and J by 3 bases, with 10 bases left in between. This CDR3 spans 13 amino acids. Germline V CDR1 and CDR2: SEHNR, FQNEAQ (reference sequence). The CDR3 sequence: CASSPKVDYGYTF. The CDR3 bases are TGTGCCAGCAGCCCAAAGGTAGACTATGGCTACACCTTC.

This sequence joins TRBV30 and TRBJ2-2; D may be TRBD1 or TRBD2 (5 bases each). This CDR3 is 18 amino acids long. CDR1 is GTSNPN and CDR2 is SVGIG in the germline V gene (reference sequence). V lost 0 bases and J 4 bases, leaving 21 bases between the germline ends. CDR3 region: CAWSVRVGKGRSTGELFF. Here the CDR3 DNA reads TGTGCCTGGAGTGTACGGGTTGGAAAGGGACGAAGCACCGGGGAGCTGTTTTTT.

This clonotype was found a few times. One junction end does not reproduce the germline sequence, and a read error may be involved. The chain employs TRBV2 and TRBJ1-2; no definite D call. The CDR3 is 10 residues long. CDR1 is SNHLY, CDR2 FYNNEI, per germline. The CDR3 sequence: CASSEVLPAF. CDR3 nucleotides: TGTGCCAGCAGTGAAGTGTTGCCCGCCTTC.

This clonotype has only a few counts. V is TRBV6-2 or TRBV6-3 and J is TRBJ2-7; D unclear. This CDR3 spans 15 amino acids. V dropped 6 bases and J dropped 3 bases, with 18 bases sitting between them. Germline V gene lookup returns CDR1 MNHEY and CDR2 SVGEGT. This CDR3 is CASSRSKTTNYEQYF. CDR3 bases: TGTGCCAGCAGCAGATCAAAGACGACAAACTACGAGCAGTACTTC.

This clonotype was observed a handful of times. The V gene is TRBV27, the J gene TRBJ1-5; TRBD1 agrees at 9 bases. The length of the CDR3 is 14 residues. V shed 3 bases, J shed 7 bases, and the junction held 4 bases outside the gene matches. Per germline, CDR1 MNHEY and CDR2 SMNVEV (reference sequence). Here the CDR3 reads CASSFTGGRQPQHF. The CDR3 DNA sequence: TGTGCCAGCAGTTTCACAGGGGGCCGGCAGCCCCAGCATTTT.

V gene TRBV10-3 combines with J gene TRBJ2-7; 15 bases are shared with TRBD2. After removal of 3 bases from V and 5 bases from J, the junction contained 2 bases not matched to a gene. The CDR3 spans 15 residues. Germline V gives CDR1 ENHRY, CDR2 SYGVKD. CDR3: CAISDRTSGRDEQYF. CDR3 sequence (DNA): TGTGCCATCAGTGACCGGACTAGCGGGAGGGACGAGCAGTACTTC.

This clonotype has a handful of counts. This chain links TRBV6-8 with TRBJ1-1; D is unclear. This CDR3 is 12 amino acids long. Germline V lookup: CDR1 MNHGY, CDR2 SAAAGT. V was cut by 0 bases and J by 6 bases, with 5 bases left in between. CDR3 sequence (DNA): TGTGCCAGCAGTTACTCCGGCCCTGAAGCTTTCTTT. It encodes CASSYSGPEAFF.

This clonotype has just a few counts. The chain is built from TRBV11-2 and TRBJ2-3; 7 bases align to TRBD2. V gave up 4 bases and J gave up 8 bases; unmatched junction bases: 18. The CDR3 spans 17 residues. Germline V lookup: CDR1 SGHAT, CDR2 FQNNGV. CDR3 coding DNA: TGTGCCAGCAGCTCAGCCACCCTAGCGGACAAATCGGGTACGCAGTATTTT. Translating it yields CASSSATLADKSGTQYF.

This clonotype was detected many times. This rearrangement joins TRBV6-2 or TRBV6-3 to TRBJ1-5; TRBD1 is a possible D gene (6 bases). The CDR3 totals 16 residues. Germline CDR1 MNHEY, CDR2 SVGEGT. Trimming took 6 bases from V and 0 from J, leaving 15 bases between them. The CDR3 is CASRRGDIYSNQPQHF. The CDR3 DNA is TGTGCCAGCAGACGGGGGGACATCTATAGCAATCAGCCCCAGCATTTT.

The V gene is TRBV19, the J gene TRBJ2-1, with unresolved D. The germline gives CDR1 LNHDA, CDR2 SQIVND (reference sequence). The CDR3 runs to 12 residues. V was pared by 4 bases and J by 10 bases, with 11 bases between. CDR3 residues: CASSTAWTEQFF. As DNA, the CDR3 is TGTGCCAGTAGTACCGCGTGGACGGAGCAGTTCTTC.

This clonotype was picked up a small number of times. This chain connects TRBV20-1 to TRBJ2-5; D tentatively fits TRBD1 or TRBD2 (5 bases each). The CDR3 covers 14 residues. V was clipped by 0 bases and J by 5 bases, with 13 bases between them. Germline CDR1 and CDR2: DFQATT and SNEGSKA (reference sequence). The CDR3: CSARDWLAGETQYF. The CDR3 DNA follows: TGCAGTGCTAGAGATTGGCTAGCAGGGGAGACCCAGTACTTC.

In its sample, this clonotype was seen a few times. The genes are TRBV6-1 and TRBJ2-7, with 8 bases matching TRBD1. Unmatched junction bases numbered 10, after V lost 7 bases and J lost 5 bases. Looked up from germline, CDR1 is MNHNS and CDR2 is SASEGT. The CDR3 has 14 residues. CDR3 sequence (DNA): TGTGCCAGCACTCGGACAGGGCGCGGTGACGAGCAGTACTTC. Translating gives CASTRTGRGDEQYF.

This chain links TRBV28 with TRBJ2-6, with D unresolved. CDR3 length: 16 residues. Trimming pared 3 bases from V and 0 bases from J, leaving 9 bases between. The V gene's germline CDR1 is MDHEN and CDR2 SYDVKM. The CDR3 DNA is TGTGCCAGCAGTTTTATTTTAGTCTCTGGGGCCAACGTCCTGACTTTC. Translating gives CASSFILVSGANVLTF.

In this sample, this clonotype turned up a few times. This rearrangement joins TRBV19 to TRBJ2-5; no firm D call. Germline values: CDR1 LNHDA, CDR2 SQIVND (reference sequence). V dropped 4 bases and J dropped 5 bases, with 11 bases sitting between them. The CDR3 has 13 residues. CDR3 in amino acids: CASSTSGPETQYF. The CDR3 DNA reads TGTGCCAGTAGTACCTCGGGCCCGGAGACCCAGTACTTC. Looking up the rest from reference TRBV19 and TRBJ2-5 gives the full variable domain: DGGITQSPKYLFRKEGQNVTLSCEQNLNHDAMYWYRQDPGQGLRLIYYSQIVNDFQKGDIAEGYSVSREKKESFPLTVTSAQKNPTAFYLCASSTSGPETQYFGPGTRLLVL.

At least ten counts were recorded for this clonotype. V gene TRBV11-3 combines with J gene TRBJ1-2; a possible D gene is TRBD1 (5 bases). Germline-derived CDR1 and CDR2 are SGHNT and YENEEA. The germline V and J ends were trimmed by 2 bases and 2 bases, with 12 bases remaining between them. There are 15 residues in the CDR3. CDR3 loop: CASSLKQGVNYGYTF. DNA of the CDR3: TGTGCCAGCAGCTTAAAGCAGGGAGTAAACTATGGCTACACCTTC.

Many counts were recorded for this clonotype. The J gene is TRBJ2-1, the V gene TRBV11-2; D call uncertain. This CDR3 spans 15 amino acids. CDR1 is SGHAT, CDR2 FQNNGV, per germline. V lost 6 bases to trimming and J lost 0 bases, with 12 bases between them. Here the CDR3 DNA reads TGTGCCAGCAGTCCAGGCCGGAGCTCCTACAATGAGCAGTTCTTC. It translates to CASSPGRSSYNEQFF.

This clonotype showed up just a few times. The V gene is TRBV27, the J gene TRBJ2-1; D ambiguous. CDR3 length: 13 amino acids. The V gene lost 0 bases and the J gene lost 8 bases, with 8 bases spanning the gap. Per the germline V gene, CDR1 is MNHEY and CDR2 is SMNVEV (reference sequence). CDR3 coding DNA: TGTGCCAGCAGTTTATCAGGATTCGATGAGCAGTTCTTC. This translates into CASSLSGFDEQFF.

This clonotype was seen more than once but under ten times. The chain links TRBV7-6 to TRBJ2-7; 8 bases align to TRBD1. Germline trimming cut 3 bases from V and 0 bases from J; bases unmatched to any gene: 13. The CDR3 has 18 amino acids. Germline V lookup: CDR1 SGHVS, CDR2 FNYEAQ. CDR3 DNA: TGTGCCAGCAGCTTCAACAGGGGGAGGTGGCCCATCTCCTACGAGCAGTACTTC. As protein: CASSFNRGRWPISYEQYF.

This clonotype has just a few counts. The rearrangement joins TRBV4-1 to TRBJ1-2; D ambiguous. The germline V gene has CDR1 MGHRA and CDR2 YSYEKL. CDR3 size: 15 residues. Trimming shortened V by 0 bases and J by 4 bases, and 12 bases separated the two germline ends. Here the CDR3 DNA reads TGCGCCAGCAGCCAAGATAGAGAAGTCGGCTATGGCTACACCTTC. Protein: CASSQDREVGYGYTF.

CDR3 sequence reads: CASSGRQLSGEKLFF. The CDR3 DNA is TGTGCCAGCAGCGGGCGACAGCTATCGGGTGAAAAACTGTTTTTT. J is TRBJ1-4 and V is TRBV7-9, with D perhaps matching TRBD1 (5 bases). Trimming removed 5 bases from V and 7 bases from J, with 17 bases in between. The CDR3 is 15 amino acids. Germline CDR1 is SEHNR and CDR2 is FQNEAQ (reference sequence). Supplemented by reference TRBV7-9 and TRBJ1-4, the full variable domain reads DTGVSQNPRHKITKRGQNVTFRCDPISEHNRLYWYRQTLGQGPEFLTYFQNEAQLEKSRLLSDRFSAERPKGSFSTLEIQRTEQGDSAMYLCASSGRQLSGEKLFFGSGTQLSVL.

The rearrangement links TRBV14 to TRBJ2-3; TRBD2 aligns across 10 bases. This CDR3 contains 15 residues. V shed 1 base and J 6 bases; nucleotides not matched to a gene: 4. The germline V gene has CDR1 SGHDN and CDR2 FVKESK. CDR3: CASSQVAGGPDTQYF. The CDR3 DNA is TGTGCCAGCAGCCAAGTAGCGGGAGGTCCCGATACGCAGTATTTT.

With regard to this clonotype: This could be a read error, since a much larger clone is one nucleotide away. The chain is built from TRBV7-2 and TRBJ1-1; D call uncertain. This CDR3 contains 15 residues. CDR1 and CDR2 (germline): SGHTA, FQGNSA. Here the CDR3 reads CASSLLGPAGTEALF. Written as DNA, the CDR3 is TGTGCCAGCAGCTTATTAGGCCCCGCCGGCACTGAAGCTTTATTT.

This clonotype was counted a few times. This chain connects TRBV2 to TRBJ2-2; D unresolved. The CDR3 is made up of 15 amino acids. Germline V gene data show CDR1 as SNHLY and CDR2 as FYNNEI. Trimming pared 5 bases from V and 1 base from J, leaving 11 bases between. The CDR3: CASSYTPGNTGELFF. The CDR3 nucleotides read TGTGCCAGCAGTTACACGCCAGGGAACACCGGGGAGCTGTTTTTT.

The chain recombines TRBV27 with TRBJ1-6; 7 bases are a match to TRBD1. The CDR3 runs 15 residues. Germline V gives CDR1 MNHEY, CDR2 SMNVEV (reference sequence). J gave up 4 bases and V 7 bases, and 7 bases lay outside the gene matches. CDR3 coding DNA: TGTGCCAGCAACCCCGGGACAGCTTATAATTCACCCCTCCACTTT. Translating gives CASNPGTAYNSPLHF.